This T cell receptor (beta chain) was recovered during a study of control samples from healthy donors and cancer patients. V trimming: 6 bases; J trimming: 0 bases; junction bases outside the gene matches: 18. CDR1 and CDR2 from the germline V gene are SNHLY and FYNNEI. The CDR3 loop spans 20 amino acids. This table comes from immunoSEQ multiplex PCR, and its TCRdb copy is limited to in-frame clones, with some not included. The table includes about 85,000 clones, less than 90% detected once. The source is an older woman in good health. This chain uses TRBV2 with TRBJ1-4, with 8 nucleotides matching TRBD1. The sequenced sample consisted of blood. The CDR3 DNA reads as TGTGCCAGCAGACAACTCGGACAGGGAATCTCGTCATCAACTAATGAAAAACTGTTTTTT. Amino acids: CASRQLGQGISSSTNEKLFF.